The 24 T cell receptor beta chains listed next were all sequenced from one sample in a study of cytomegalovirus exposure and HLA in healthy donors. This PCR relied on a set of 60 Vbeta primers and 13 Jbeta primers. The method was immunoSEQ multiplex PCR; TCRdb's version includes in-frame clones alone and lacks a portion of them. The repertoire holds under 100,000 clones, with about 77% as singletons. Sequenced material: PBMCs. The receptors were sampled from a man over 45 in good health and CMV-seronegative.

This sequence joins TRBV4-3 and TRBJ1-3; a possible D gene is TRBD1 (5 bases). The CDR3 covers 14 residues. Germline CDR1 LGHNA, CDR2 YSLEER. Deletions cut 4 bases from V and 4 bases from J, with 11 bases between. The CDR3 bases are TGCGCCAGCAGCCCAGATCGACAGGGAAACACCATATATTTT. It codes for CASSPDRQGNTIYF.

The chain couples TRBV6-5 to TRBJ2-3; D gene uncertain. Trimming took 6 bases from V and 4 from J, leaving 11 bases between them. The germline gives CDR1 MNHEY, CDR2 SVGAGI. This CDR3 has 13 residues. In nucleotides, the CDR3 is TGTGCCAGCAGCCAACCGGGTTCAGATACGCAGTATTTT. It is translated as CASSQPGSDTQYF.

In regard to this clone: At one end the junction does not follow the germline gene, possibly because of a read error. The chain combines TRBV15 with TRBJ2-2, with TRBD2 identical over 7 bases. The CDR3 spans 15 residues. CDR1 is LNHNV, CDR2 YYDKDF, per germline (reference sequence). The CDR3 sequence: CATSRGGGNAGELFF. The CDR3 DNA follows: TGTGCCACCAGCAGAGGGGGGGGGAACGCCGGGGAGCTGTTTTTT.

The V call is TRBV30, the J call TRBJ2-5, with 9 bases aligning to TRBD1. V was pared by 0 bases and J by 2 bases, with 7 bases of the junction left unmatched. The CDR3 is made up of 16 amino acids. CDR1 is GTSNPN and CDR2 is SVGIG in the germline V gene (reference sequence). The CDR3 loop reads CAWSVLWTGEQETQYF. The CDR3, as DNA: TGTGCCTGGAGTGTACTTTGGACAGGGGAACAAGAGACCCAGTACTTC.

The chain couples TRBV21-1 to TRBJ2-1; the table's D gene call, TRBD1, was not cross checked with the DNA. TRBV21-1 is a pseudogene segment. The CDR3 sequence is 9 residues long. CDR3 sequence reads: CASTRGQFF. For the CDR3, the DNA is TGTGCCAGCACCAGGGGGCAGTTCTTC.

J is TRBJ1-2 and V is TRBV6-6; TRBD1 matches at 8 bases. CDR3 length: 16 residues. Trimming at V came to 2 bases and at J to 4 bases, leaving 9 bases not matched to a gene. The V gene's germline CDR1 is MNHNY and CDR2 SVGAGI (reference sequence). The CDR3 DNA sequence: TGTGCCAGCAGTTACCGGCAGGGGGCTAACCTCTATGGCTACACCTTC. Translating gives CASSYRQGANLYGYTF.

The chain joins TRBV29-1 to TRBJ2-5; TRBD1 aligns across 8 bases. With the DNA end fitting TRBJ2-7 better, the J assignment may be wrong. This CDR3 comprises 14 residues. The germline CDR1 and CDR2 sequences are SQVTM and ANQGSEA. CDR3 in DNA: TGCAGCGTTCTTTCCCGGGACAGGACCTACGAGCAGTACTTC. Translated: CSVLSRDRTYEQYF.

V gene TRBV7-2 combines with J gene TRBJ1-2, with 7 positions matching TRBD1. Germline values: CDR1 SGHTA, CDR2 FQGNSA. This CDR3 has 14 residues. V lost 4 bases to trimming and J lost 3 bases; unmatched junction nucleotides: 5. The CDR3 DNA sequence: TGTGCCAGCAGCTGGACAGGCGGCGACTATGGCTACACCTTC. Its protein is CASSWTGGDYGYTF.

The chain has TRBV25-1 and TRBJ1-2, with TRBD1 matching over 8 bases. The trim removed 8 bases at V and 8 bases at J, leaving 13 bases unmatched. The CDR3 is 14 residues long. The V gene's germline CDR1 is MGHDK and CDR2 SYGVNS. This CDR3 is CASLGTGQGRGYTF. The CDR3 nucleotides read TGTGCCAGCCTCGGGACAGGCCAAGGAAGGGGCTACACCTTC.

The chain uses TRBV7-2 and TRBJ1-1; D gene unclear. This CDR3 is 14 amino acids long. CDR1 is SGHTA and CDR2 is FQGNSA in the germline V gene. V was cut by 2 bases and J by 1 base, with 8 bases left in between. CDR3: CASSLQAKNTEAFF. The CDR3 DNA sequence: TGTGCCAGCAGCTTACAGGCCAAGAACACTGAAGCTTTCTTT.

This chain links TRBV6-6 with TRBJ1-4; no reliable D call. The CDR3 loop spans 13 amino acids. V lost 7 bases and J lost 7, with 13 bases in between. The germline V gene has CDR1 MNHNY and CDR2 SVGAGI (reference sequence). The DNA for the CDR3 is TGTGCCAGCACCCTACCCAATAGTGAAAAACTGTTTTTT. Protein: CASTLPNSEKLFF.

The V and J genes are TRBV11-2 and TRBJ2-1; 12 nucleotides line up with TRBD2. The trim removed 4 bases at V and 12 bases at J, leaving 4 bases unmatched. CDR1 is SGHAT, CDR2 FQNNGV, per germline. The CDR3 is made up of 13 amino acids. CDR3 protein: CASSSGLAGTQFF. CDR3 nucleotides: TGTGCCAGCAGCTCCGGACTAGCGGGGACGCAGTTCTTC.

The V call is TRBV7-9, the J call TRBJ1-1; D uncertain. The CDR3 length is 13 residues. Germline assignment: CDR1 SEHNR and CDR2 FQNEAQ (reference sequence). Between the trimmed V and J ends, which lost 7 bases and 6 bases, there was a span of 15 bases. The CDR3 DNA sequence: TGTGCCAGCACCCTCTCAGGTCCCTCTGAAGCTTTCTTT. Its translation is CASTLSGPSEAFF.

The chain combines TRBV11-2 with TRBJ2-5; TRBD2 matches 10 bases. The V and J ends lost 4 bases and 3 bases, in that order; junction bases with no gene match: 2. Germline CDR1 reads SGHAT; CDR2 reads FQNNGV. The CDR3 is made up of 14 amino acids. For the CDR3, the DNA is TGTGCCAGCAGCTCGGGACTAGCGAAAGAGACCCAGTACTTC. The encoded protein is CASSSGLAKETQYF.

The CDR3 nucleotides read TGTGCCAGTCTTCGACAGGGGGATGAAAAACTGTTTTTT. Protein sequence: CASLRQGDEKLFF. V and J are TRBV19 and TRBJ1-4; 9 bases map to TRBD1. In germline, CDR1 is LNHDA, CDR2 SQIVND (reference sequence). V was pared by 8 bases and J by 6 bases, with 4 bases of the junction left unmatched. CDR3 length equals 13 residues.

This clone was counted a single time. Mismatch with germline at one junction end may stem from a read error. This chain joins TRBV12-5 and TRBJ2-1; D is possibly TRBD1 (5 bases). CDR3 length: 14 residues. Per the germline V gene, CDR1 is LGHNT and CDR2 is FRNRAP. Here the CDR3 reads CASGLGKIQGSWVF. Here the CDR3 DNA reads TGTGCTAGTGGTTTGGGGAAAATCCAGGGATCCTGGGTCTTC.

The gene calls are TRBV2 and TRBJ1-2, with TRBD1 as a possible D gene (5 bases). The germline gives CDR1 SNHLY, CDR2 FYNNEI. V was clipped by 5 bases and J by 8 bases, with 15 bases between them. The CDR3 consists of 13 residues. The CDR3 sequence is CASSRDPGRGYTF. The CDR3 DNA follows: TGTGCCAGCAGTCGGGACCCGGGGAGGGGCTACACCTTC.

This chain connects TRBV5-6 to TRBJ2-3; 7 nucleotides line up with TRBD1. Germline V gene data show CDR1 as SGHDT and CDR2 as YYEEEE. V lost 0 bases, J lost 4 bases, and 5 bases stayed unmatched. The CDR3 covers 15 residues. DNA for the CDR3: TGTGCCAGCAGCTTGGGAGACAGGGATCCAGATACGCAGTATTTT. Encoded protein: CASSLGDRDPDTQYF.

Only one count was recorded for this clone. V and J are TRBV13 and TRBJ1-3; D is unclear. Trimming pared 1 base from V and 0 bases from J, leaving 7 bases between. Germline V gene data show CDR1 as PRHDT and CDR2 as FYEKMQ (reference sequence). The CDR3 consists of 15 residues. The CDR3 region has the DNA TGTGCCAGCAGCTTAGAGTCCGGCTCTGGAAACACCATATATTTT. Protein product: CASSLESGSGNTIYF.

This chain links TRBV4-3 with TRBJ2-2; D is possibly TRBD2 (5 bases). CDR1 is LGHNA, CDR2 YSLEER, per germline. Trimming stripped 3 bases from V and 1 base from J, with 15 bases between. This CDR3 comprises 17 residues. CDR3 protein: CASSHLKTNLNTGELFF. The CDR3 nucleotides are TGCGCCAGCAGCCACCTCAAGACTAACCTGAACACCGGGGAGCTGTTTTTT.

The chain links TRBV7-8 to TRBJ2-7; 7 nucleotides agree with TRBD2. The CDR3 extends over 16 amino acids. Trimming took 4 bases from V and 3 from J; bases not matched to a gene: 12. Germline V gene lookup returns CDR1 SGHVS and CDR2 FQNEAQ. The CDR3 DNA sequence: TGTGCCAGCAGCTCCCAAGCGGGGCTCATGTACTACGAGCAGTACTTC. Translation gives CASSSQAGLMYYEQYF.

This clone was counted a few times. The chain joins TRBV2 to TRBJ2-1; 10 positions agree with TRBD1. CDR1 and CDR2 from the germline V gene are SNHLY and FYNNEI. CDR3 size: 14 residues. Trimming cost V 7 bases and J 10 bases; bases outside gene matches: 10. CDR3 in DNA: TGTGCCAGCACTGTGGGGACAGGGGTAGGGGAGCAGTTCTTC. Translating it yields CASTVGTGVGEQFF.

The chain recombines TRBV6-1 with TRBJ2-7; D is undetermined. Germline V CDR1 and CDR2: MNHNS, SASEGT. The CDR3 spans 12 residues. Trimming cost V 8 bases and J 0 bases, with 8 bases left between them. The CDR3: CASAGFSYEQYF. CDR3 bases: TGTGCCAGCGCAGGCTTCTCCTACGAGCAGTACTTC.

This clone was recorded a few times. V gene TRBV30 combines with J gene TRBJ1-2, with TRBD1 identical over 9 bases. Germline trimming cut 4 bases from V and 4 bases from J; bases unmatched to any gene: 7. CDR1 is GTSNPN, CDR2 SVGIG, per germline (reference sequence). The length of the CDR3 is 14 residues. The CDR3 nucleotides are TGTGCCTGGACCCGGACAGGGGTTACCTATGGCTACACCTTC. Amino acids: CAWTRTGVTYGYTF.